The rows below give T cell receptor beta chains drawn from one sample of a study of T cell clusters in autoimmune cytopenias. No DNA is given; TCRdb re-called the multiplex PCR reads and lists each CDR3 protein once. Its table records a few thousand distinct CDR3 sequences. Material: peripheral blood. These TCRs come from a human donor with an autoimmune cytopenia or autoimmune hepatitis (not recorded which). Both conserved end residues are part of each CDR3. For some rows the clone size is stated as once, few or many, or as a class when expanded; others skip it.

>TRBV24-1|TRBJ1-1|-
CATSDLRTANTEAFF
>TRBV6-1|TRBJ2-3|medium-sized
CASRNPAAGTQYF
>TRBV12-3/TRBV12-4|TRBJ1-1|medium-sized
CASSRESFMNTEAFF
>TRBV19|TRBJ2-1|-
CASKAGTVAYEQFF
>TRBV27|TRBJ2-1|medium-sized
CATTGGQGRDNEQFF
>TRBV7-2|TRBJ2-5|-
CASSSRVGGGFGETQYF
>TRBV27|TRBJ2-3|medium-sized
CASSWGGGLDTQYF
>TRBV19|TRBJ1-5|medium-sized
CASSITGGNQPQHF
>TRBV6-6|TRBJ1-4|medium-sized
CASSYMRGPYEKLFF
>TRBV30|TRBJ2-7|medium-sized
CAWSGDTYEQYF
>TRBV6-2/TRBV6-3|TRBJ2-2|medium-sized
CASKKGDTGELFF
>TRBV10-3|TRBJ2-3|medium-sized
CAIRRGGRTDTQYF
>TRBV20-1|TRBJ1-5|-
CSARVPGLINQPQHF
>TRBV18|TRBJ2-7|medium-sized
CASSPPRGTGEQYF
>TRBV6-1|TRBJ2-3|medium-sized
CASSVRRGPTDTQYF
>TRBV6-1|TRBJ2-1|-
CASSYGGTANYYNKQFF
>TRBV27|TRBJ1-1|medium-sized
CASRWNADHGGAFF
>TRBV19|TRBJ2-2|medium-sized
CASSIWNPPRGTGELFF
>TRBV6-6|TRBJ2-3|medium-sized
CASSYGASTDTQYF
>TRBV19|TRBJ1-5|medium-sized
CASSQGGLGQPQHF
>TRBV6-2/TRBV6-3|TRBJ1-2|medium-sized
CASSYLIGGATYGYTF
>TRBV27|TRBJ1-1|medium-sized
CASSLGGRTEAFF
>TRBV6-1|TRBJ1-4|medium-sized
CATCRAGATTNEKLFF
>TRBV5-1|TRBJ2-5|-
CASRSPGLDQKTQYF
>TRBV13|TRBJ1-2|-
CASNKRGGAGYTF
>TRBV19|TRBJ2-6|large
CASSSAITGANVLTF
>TRBV9|TRBJ2-7|-
CASSTGANPSYEQYF
>TRBV12-3/TRBV12-4|TRBJ1-4|medium-sized
CASTISVGLRMSEKLFF
>TRBV6-5|TRBJ1-1|medium-sized
CASRTGTGSNTEAFF
>TRBV6-5|TRBJ1-1|medium-sized
CASSYGGTEAFF
>TRBV28|TRBJ2-4|-
CASSLLAGSNIQYF
>TRBV5-1|TRBJ1-2|-
CASSLHRDRASGYTF
>TRBV4-2|TRBJ1-1|-
CASSHSGDFSFPAVLWGTEAFF
>TRBV5-4|TRBJ1-4|-
CASSLGASWLGNEKLFF
>TRBV7-2|TRBJ2-5|-
CASSLGQGGQETQYF
>TRBV2|TRBJ2-5|-
CASSPYSGGETQYF
>TRBV5-1|TRBJ2-7|-
CASSSQGTYEQYF
>TRBV7-9|TRBJ2-6|medium-sized
CAWVQVISGANVLTF
>TRBV6-6|TRBJ1-5|medium-sized
CASSYLTGLSQPQHF
>TRBV30|TRBJ1-6|medium-sized
CAWSARDSNSPLHF
>TRBV30|TRBJ1-5|medium-sized
CAWQELSAYGSNQPQHF
>TRBV12-3/TRBV12-4|TRBJ2-5|medium-sized
CASTGWTGEETQYF
>TRBV4-2|TRBJ1-2|medium-sized
CASSQELRTGFSYTF
>TRBV24-1|TRBJ1-1|-
CATRGGNTEAFF
>TRBV5-1|TRBJ2-3|-
CASSWGTSGGADTQYF